Listed below are T cell receptor beta chains from one sample, sequenced in a study of Ad26.COV2.S vaccination and SARS-CoV-2 variants. TCRdb keeps only in-frame clones here, not all; method: immunoSEQ multiplex PCR. The sample holds about 680,000 clones, about 89% seen once. Here the sequenced sample was peripheral blood, taken in a trial of Ad26.COV2.S vaccine versus placebo. These receptors were obtained from a person between 18 and 65 years old who received the Ad26.COV2.S COVID-19 vaccine or a placebo. The conserved cysteine and the conserved F or W are not part of the CDR3 here. A D gene is named only where the DNA matches it firmly.

d_gene	v_gene	CDR3aa
NA	TRBV30	AWNTLNQPQH
TRBD1	TRBV30	AWRIGDRGMGPLH
NA	TRBV18	ASSPQGYQETQY
NA	TRBV12-3/TRBV12-4	ASSNRSYEQY
TRBD1	TRBV5-4	ASSLAGTGGAEQY
TRBD1	TRBV7-2	ASSLQAGGWDEQF
NA	TRBV10-3	AISDRAGPQETQY
NA	TRBV25-1	MKGETNTEAF
NA	TRBV5-1	ASSSQGPSTDTQY
NA	TRBV29-1	SVDGQGGYGYT